A selection of T cell receptor beta chains follows, all from one sample in a study of shared clonotypes between healthy human individuals. Measured with immunoSEQ multiplex PCR; TCRdb has only the in-frame clones, and not every one. The data contain 650,000 to 700,000 clones, roughly 91% of them singletons. Material: memory CD8+ T cells from PBMCs. The receptor set was obtained from a man between 18 and 35 years old in good health. Some clones in this sample may be carry-over from other donors' samples. Both conserved end residues are part of each CDR3. The D gene is left open where the match is weak. Rows give clone size only sometimes, using once, few, many, or a class for an expanded clone.

size | J | D | V | DNA | CDR3
NA | TRBJ1-5 | NA | TRBV7-8 | TGTGCCAGCAGCTTAGGTGAGGACGCCCAGCATTTT | CASSLGEDAQHF
few | TRBJ1-4 | NA | TRBV2 | TGTGCCAGCAGTAGTACCGTGACATGGGAAAAACTGTTTTTT | CASSSTVTWEKLFF
NA | TRBJ1-1 | TRBD1 | TRBV2 | TGTGCCAGCAGTGTTGGAGGGGGCCACACTGAAGCTTTCTTT | CASSVGGGHTEAFF
NA | TRBJ2-1 | TRBD2 | TRBV4-1 | TGCGCCAGCAGCCAAGCCCGGCGTAGCGGGAGCTCCTACAATGAGCAGTTCTTC | CASSQARRSGSSYNEQFF
NA | TRBJ1-5 | NA | TRBV30 | TGTGCCTGGAGTGTACCTGGTCTTAGCAATCAGCCCCAGCATTTT | CAWSVPGLSNQPQHF
NA | TRBJ1-4 | NA | TRBV19 | TGTGCCAGTCACAGGGTCTGGGATGAAAAACTGTTTTTT | CASHRVWDEKLFF
few | TRBJ1-5 | NA | TRBV15 | TGTGCCACCAGCAGAGTCCGCGGAAATCAGCCCCAGCATTTT | CATSRVRGNQPQHF
once | TRBJ2-2 | TRBD1 | TRBV18 | TGTGCCAGCTCACCTGGGACAGCGGAGCTGTTTTTT | CASSPGTAELFF
NA | TRBJ1-2 | NA | TRBV5-6 | TGTGCCAGCAGCTTTTTCTGGGGTGTGTTGGATGGCTACACCTTC | CASSFFWGVLDGYTF
NA | TRBJ2-7 | TRBD2 | TRBV4-2 | TGTGCCAGCAGCCAAGGACTAGCGGGAGGAACCTACGAGCAGTACTTC | CASSQGLAGGTYEQYF
NA | TRBJ2-2 | TRBD2 | TRBV10-3 | TGTGCCATCAGTGGGACTAGCGGGAGGAGTGGCACCGGGGAGCTGTTTTTT | CAISGTSGRSGTGELFF
NA | TRBJ2-7 | NA | TRBV27 | TGTGCCAGCAGTTTCGGCCAGGGACTTTTTTACGAGCAGTACTTC | CASSFGQGLFYEQYF
few | TRBJ1-5 | NA | TRBV28 | TGTGCCAGCAGCCCTTACCCCCCCGTTATTCAGCCCCAGCATTTT | CASSPYPPVIQPQHF
once | TRBJ2-7 | TRBD1 | TRBV15 | TGTGCCACCAGCGAGGGGGCGGAAACCTACGAGCAGTACTTC | CATSEGAETYEQYF
NA | TRBJ2-5 | TRBD1 | TRBV18 | TGTGCCAGCTCACCACCAGTTGGGACAGGGTGGGAGACCCAGTACTTC | CASSPPVGTGWETQYF
NA | TRBJ2-7 | NA | TRBV4-3 | TGCGCCAGCAGCCAAGAAGCGGCGGAGAACTACGAGCAGTACTTC | CASSQEAAENYEQYF
NA | TRBJ1-5 | TRBD1 | TRBV6-1 | TGTGCCAGCAGTGAGGGACAGGGGGTCCGCCAGCCCCAGCATTTT | CASSEGQGVRQPQHF
NA | TRBJ1-1 | NA | TRBV7-9 | TGTGCCAGCAGCGCCCCCATCCGGAACACTGAAGCTTTCTTT | CASSAPIRNTEAFF
NA | TRBJ2-7 | NA | TRBV19 | TGTGCCAGTAGTATGGTCCTAGCGAGACACGAGCAGTACTTC | CASSMVLARHEQYF
NA | TRBJ2-5 | NA | TRBV19 | TGTGCCAGTAGTCTCCTCCCGCGGGCACAAGAGACCCAGTACTTC | CASSLLPRAQETQYF
NA | TRBJ2-3 | NA | TRBV28 | TGTGCCAGCAGTTATGAGGGGAAGGAGGTAGAAAGGCGGACAGATACGCAGTATTTT | CASSYEGKEVERRTDTQYF
NA | TRBJ2-7 | NA | TRBV7-9 | TGTGCCAGCAGCCCCGACTACGAGCAGTACTTC | CASSPDYEQYF
NA | TRBJ2-1 | NA | TRBV28 | TGTGCCAGCAGTTTATGTTGGGACTTCAAATACAATGAGCAGTTCTTC | CASSLCWDFKYNEQFF
NA | TRBJ1-4 | TRBD1 | TRBV9 | TGTGCCAGCAGCGGATCCGGGACAGGGTTTGAAAAACTGTTTTTT | CASSGSGTGFEKLFF
NA | TRBJ2-1 | NA | TRBV7-3 | TGTGCCAGCAGCTTAACGGTAGGGAGCGATGAGCAGTTCTTC | CASSLTVGSDEQFF
NA | TRBJ2-1 | NA | TRBV27 | TGTGCCAGCAGACTCCCCATCGATGAGCAGTTCTTC | CASRLPIDEQFF
few | TRBJ1-1 | NA | TRBV4-1 | TGCGCCAGCAGCCAAGGACGCTCGCTCGCTGTCGTGACTGAAGCTTTCTTT | CASSQGRSLAVVTEAFF